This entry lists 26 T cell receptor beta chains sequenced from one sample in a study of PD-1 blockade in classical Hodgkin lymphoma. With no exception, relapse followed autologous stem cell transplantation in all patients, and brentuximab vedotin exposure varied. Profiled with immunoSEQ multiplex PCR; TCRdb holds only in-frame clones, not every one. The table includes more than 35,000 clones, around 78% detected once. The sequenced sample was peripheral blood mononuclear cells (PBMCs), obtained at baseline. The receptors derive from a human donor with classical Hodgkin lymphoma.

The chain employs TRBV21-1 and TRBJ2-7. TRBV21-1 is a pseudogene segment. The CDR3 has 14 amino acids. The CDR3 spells CASSTTKVSYEQYF. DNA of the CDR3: TGTGCCAGCAGCACAACCAAAGTATCCTACGAGCAGTACTTC.

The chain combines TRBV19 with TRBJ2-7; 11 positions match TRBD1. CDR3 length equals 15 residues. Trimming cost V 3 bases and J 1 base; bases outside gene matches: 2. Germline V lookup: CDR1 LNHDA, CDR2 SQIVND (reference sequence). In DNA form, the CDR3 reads TGTGCCAGTAGTATCCGGGACAGGGGGTCCTACGAGCAGTACTTC. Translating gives CASSIRDRGSYEQYF.

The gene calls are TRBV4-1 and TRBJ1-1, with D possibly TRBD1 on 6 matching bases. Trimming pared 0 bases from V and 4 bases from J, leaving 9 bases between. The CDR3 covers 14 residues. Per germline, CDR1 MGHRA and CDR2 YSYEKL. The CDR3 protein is CASSQDGRGTEAFF. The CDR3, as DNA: TGCGCCAGCAGCCAAGATGGCAGGGGCACTGAAGCTTTCTTT.

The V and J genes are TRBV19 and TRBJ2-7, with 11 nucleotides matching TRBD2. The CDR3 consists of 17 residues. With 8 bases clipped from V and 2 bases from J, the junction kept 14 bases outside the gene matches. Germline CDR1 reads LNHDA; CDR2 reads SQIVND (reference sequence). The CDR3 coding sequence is TGTGCCAGTCAGCGACGCGGGGGGACTAGCGGAGCCTACGAGCAGTACTTC. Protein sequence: CASQRRGGTSGAYEQYF.

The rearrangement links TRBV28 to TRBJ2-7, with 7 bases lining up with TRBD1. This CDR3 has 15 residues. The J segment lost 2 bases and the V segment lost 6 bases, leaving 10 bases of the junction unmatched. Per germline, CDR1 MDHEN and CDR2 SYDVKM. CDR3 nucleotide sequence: TGTGCCAGCAGAACCTACAGGGGACAAACCTACGAGCAGTACTTC. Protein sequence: CASRTYRGQTYEQYF. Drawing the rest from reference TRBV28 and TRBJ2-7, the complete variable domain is DVKVTQSSRYLVKRTGEKVFLECVQDMDHENMFWYRQDPGLGLRLIYFSYDVKMKEKGDIPEGYSVSREKKERFSLILESASTNQTSMYLCASRTYRGQTYEQYFGPGTRLTVT.

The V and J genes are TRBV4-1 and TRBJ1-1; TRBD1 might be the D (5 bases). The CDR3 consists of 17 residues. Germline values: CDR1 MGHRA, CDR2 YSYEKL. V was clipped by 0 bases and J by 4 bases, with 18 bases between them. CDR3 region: CASSQDTGAQRSTEAFF. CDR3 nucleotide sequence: TGCGCCAGCAGCCAAGACACCGGGGCCCAACGCAGCACTGAAGCTTTCTTT.

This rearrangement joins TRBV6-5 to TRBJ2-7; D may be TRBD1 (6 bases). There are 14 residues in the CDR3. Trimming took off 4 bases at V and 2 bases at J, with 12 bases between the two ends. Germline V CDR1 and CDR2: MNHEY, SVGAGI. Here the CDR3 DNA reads TGTGCCAGCAGTTCCGTGGGGGCCACCTACGAGCAGTACTTC. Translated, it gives CASSSVGATYEQYF.

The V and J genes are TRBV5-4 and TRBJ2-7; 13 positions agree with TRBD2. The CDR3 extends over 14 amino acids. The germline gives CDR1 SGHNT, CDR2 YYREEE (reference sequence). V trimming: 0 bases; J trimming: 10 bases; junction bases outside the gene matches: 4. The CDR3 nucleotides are TGTGCCAGCAGCTTGGCCGGGACTAGCGGGAAACAGTACTTC. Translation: CASSLAGTSGKQYF.

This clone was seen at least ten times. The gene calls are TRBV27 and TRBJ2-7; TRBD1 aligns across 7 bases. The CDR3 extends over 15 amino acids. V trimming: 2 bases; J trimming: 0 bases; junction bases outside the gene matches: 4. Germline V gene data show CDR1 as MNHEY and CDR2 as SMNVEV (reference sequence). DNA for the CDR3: TGTGCCAGCAGTTTAAGGGGGACAGACTCCTACGAGCAGTACTTC. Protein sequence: CASSLRGTDSYEQYF.

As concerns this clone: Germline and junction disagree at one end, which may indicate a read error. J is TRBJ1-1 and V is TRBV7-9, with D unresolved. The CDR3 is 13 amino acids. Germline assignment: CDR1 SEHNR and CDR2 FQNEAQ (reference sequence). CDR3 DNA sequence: TGTGCCAGCAGCTTGACCGTGAACTCTGAAGCTTTCTTT. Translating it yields CASSLTVNSEAFF.

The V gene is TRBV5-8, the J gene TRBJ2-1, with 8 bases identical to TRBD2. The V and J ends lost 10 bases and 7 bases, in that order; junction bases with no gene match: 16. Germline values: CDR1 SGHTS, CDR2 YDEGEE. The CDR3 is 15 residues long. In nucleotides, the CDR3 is TGTGCCCGCCAGGCTAGCGGGCATCGAGCTAATGAGCAGTTCTTC. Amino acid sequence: CARQASGHRANEQFF.

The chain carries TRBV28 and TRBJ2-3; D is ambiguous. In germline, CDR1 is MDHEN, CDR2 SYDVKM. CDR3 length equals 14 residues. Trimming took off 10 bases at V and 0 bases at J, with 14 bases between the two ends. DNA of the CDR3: TGTGCCACTAATGCCCTATCTAGCACAGATACGCAGTATTTT. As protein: CATNALSSTDTQYF.

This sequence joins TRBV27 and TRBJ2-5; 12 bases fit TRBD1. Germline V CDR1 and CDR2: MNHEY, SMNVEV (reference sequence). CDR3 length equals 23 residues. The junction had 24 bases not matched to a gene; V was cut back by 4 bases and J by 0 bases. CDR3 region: CASSSYGPPRDRGLTGHQETQYF. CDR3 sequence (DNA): TGTGCCAGCAGTTCTTACGGACCCCCCCGGGACAGGGGGCTCACGGGACACCAAGAGACCCAGTACTTC.

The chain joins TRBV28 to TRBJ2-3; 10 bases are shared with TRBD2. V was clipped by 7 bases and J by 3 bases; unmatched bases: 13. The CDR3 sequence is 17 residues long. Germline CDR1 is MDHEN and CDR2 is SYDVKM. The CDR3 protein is CASTPGTSESFTDTQYF. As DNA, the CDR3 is TGTGCCAGCACCCCCGGGACTAGCGAGAGTTTTACAGATACGCAGTATTTT.

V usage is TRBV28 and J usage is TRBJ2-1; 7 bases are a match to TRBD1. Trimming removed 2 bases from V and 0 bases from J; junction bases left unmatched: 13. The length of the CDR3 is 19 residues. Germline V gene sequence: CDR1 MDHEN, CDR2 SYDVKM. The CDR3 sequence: CASSLGWGYRGSSYNEQFF. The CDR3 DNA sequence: TGTGCCAGCAGTTTAGGGTGGGGTTACAGGGGAAGCTCCTACAATGAGCAGTTCTTC.

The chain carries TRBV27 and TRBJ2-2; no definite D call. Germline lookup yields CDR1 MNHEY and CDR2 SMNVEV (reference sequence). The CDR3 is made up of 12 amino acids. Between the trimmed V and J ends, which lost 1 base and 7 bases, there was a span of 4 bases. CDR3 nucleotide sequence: TGTGCCAGCAGTTTATTAGTCGGGGAGCTGTTTTTT. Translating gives CASSLLVGELFF.

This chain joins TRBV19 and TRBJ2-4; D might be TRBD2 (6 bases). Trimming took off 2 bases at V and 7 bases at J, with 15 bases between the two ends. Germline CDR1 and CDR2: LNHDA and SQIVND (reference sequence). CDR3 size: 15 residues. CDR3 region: CASSIIPGSGNIQYF. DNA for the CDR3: TGTGCCAGTAGTATAATACCCGGGAGTGGGAACATTCAGTACTTC.

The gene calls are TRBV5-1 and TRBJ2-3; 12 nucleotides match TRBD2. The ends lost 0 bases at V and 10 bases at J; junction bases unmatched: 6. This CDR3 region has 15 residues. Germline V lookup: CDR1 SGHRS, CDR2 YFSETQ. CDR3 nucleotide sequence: TGCGCCAGCAGCTTGGCTCCCCTAGCGGGAGGGGCGCAGTATTTT. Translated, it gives CASSLAPLAGGAQYF.

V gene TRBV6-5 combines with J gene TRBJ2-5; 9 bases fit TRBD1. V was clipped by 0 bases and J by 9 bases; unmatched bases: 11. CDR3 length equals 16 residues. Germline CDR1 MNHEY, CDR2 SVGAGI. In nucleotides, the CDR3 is TGTGCCAGCAGTTACTCATGGACAGGGGCGCAGGAGGCCCAGTACTTC. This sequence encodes CASSYSWTGAQEAQYF.

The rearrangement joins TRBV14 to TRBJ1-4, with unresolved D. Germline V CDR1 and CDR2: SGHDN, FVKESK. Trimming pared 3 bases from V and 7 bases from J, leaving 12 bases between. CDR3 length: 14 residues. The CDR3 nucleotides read TGTGCCAGCAGCCACTTGGGTAGCGGTGAAAAACTGTTTTTT. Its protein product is CASSHLGSGEKLFF.

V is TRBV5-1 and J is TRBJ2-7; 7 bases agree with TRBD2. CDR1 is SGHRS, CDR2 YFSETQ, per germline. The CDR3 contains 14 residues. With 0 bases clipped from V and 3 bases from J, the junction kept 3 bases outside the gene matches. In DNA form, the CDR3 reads TGCGCCAGCAGCTTGGGCCAGCGGGGCTACGAGCAGTACTTC. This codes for CASSLGQRGYEQYF.

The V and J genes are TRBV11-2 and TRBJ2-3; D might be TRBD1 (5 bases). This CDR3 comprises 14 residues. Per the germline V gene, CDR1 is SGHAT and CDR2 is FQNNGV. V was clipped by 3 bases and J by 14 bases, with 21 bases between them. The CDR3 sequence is CASSFPGQGPQRYF. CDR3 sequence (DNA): TGTGCCAGCAGCTTCCCCGGCCAGGGCCCACAGCGGTATTTT.

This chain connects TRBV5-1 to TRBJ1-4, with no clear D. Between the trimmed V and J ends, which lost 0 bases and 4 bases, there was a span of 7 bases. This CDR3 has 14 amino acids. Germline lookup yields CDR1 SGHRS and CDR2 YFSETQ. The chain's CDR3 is CASSLASHNEKLFF. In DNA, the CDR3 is TGCGCCAGCAGCTTGGCCAGCCATAATGAAAAACTGTTTTTT. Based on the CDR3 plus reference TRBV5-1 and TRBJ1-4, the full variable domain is KAGVTQTPRYLIKTRGQQVTLSCSPISGHRSVSWYQQTPGQGLQFLFEYFSETQRNKGNFPGRFSGRQFSNSRSEMNVSTLELGDSALYLCASSLASHNEKLFFGSGTQLSVL.

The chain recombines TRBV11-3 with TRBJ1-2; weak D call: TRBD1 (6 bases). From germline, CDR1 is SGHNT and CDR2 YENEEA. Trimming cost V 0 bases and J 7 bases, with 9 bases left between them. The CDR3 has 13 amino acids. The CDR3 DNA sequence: TGTGCCAGCAGCTTAGACAGGGGACGTGGCTACACCTTC. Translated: CASSLDRGRGYTF.

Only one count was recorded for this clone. CDR3 residues: CASSPRQVESGYTF. The CDR3 region has the DNA TGTGCCAGCAGCCCAAGACAGGTTGAAAGTGGCTACACCTTC. J is TRBJ1-2 and V is TRBV6-1, with D perhaps TRBD1 (6 bases). The CDR3 totals 14 residues. Trimming shortened V by 6 bases and J by 7 bases, and 18 bases separated the two germline ends. Germline CDR1 reads MNHNS; CDR2 reads SASEGT.

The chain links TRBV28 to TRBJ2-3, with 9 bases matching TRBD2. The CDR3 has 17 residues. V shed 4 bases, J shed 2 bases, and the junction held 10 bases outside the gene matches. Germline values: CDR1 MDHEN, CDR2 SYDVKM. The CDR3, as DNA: TGTGCCAGCAGTTCCTCGGGGCTAGCGGGACTCACAGATACGCAGTATTTT. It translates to CASSSSGLAGLTDTQYF.